The 17 T cell receptor beta chains listed next were all sequenced from one sample in a study of cytomegalovirus exposure and HLA in healthy donors. The PCR used 60 Vbeta and 13 Jbeta primers. Clones were read by immunoSEQ multiplex PCR, and TCRdb kept only the in-frame ones, dropping some. The data show 150,000 or so clones, 60% to 85% seen once. Sequencing was carried out using PBMCs. These receptors all come from a woman in her thirties in good health and CMV-seronegative.

This clone was recorded a few times. The chain uses TRBV4-2 and TRBJ1-2; D might be TRBD1 (5 bases). The CDR3 runs 18 residues. In germline, CDR1 is LGHNA, CDR2 YNFKEQ. Between the trimmed V and J ends, which lost 6 bases and 0 bases, there was a span of 23 bases. The CDR3 nucleotides are TGTGCCAGCAGTCGCTCGGCCGTAATCCAGGGCCCTAACTATGGCTACACCTTC. Protein: CASSRSAVIQGPNYGYTF.

The V call is TRBV27, the J call TRBJ2-7; a possible D gene is TRBD1 (8 bases). Germline CDR1 MNHEY, CDR2 SMNVEV (reference sequence). Trimming stripped 3 bases from V and 6 bases from J, with 18 bases between. The CDR3 covers 15 residues. The CDR3: CASSFSGQGGFEQYF. In nucleotides, the CDR3 is TGTGCCAGCAGTTTTTCCGGACAGGGAGGGTTCGAGCAGTACTTC.

This sequence joins TRBV5-1 and TRBJ2-1; 12 bases map to TRBD2. V gave up 5 bases and J gave up 7 bases; unmatched junction bases: 7. CDR3 length equals 15 residues. CDR1 is SGHRS, CDR2 YFSETQ, per germline. CDR3 amino acids: CASRHRLAGANEQFF. The CDR3 coding sequence is TGCGCCAGCAGGCATCGACTAGCGGGAGCAAATGAGCAGTTCTTC. The whole variable domain, filled in from reference TRBV5-1 and TRBJ2-1, reads KAGVTQTPRYLIKTRGQQVTLSCSPISGHRSVSWYQQTPGQGLQFLFEYFSETQRNKGNFPGRFSGRQFSNSRSEMNVSTLELGDSALYLCASRHRLAGANEQFFGPGTRLTVL.

The V and J genes are TRBV7-6 and TRBJ2-7; 8 bases align to TRBD1. The trim removed 4 bases at V and 2 bases at J, leaving 10 bases unmatched. CDR1 is SGHVS and CDR2 is FNYEAQ in the germline V gene. The CDR3 runs to 16 residues. The CDR3 DNA reads as TGTGCCAGCAGCTACCTAGACAGGGGATTCACCTACGAGCAGTACTTC. Translating gives CASSYLDRGFTYEQYF.

This CDR3 is CATSRGVQAISGNTIYF. The CDR3 DNA follows: TGTGCCACCAGCAGAGGGGTTCAGGCGATCTCTGGAAACACCATATATTTT. The rearrangement links TRBV15 to TRBJ1-3; D unclear. V was trimmed by 1 base and J by 0 bases, leaving 13 bases between them. Looked up from germline, CDR1 is LNHNV and CDR2 is YYDKDF (reference sequence). CDR3 size: 17 residues. The full variable domain, its missing parts supplied by reference TRBV15 and TRBJ1-3, is DAMVIQNPRYQVTQFGKPVTLSCSQTLNHNVMYWYQQKSSQAPKLLFHYYDKDFNNEADTPDNFQSRRPNTSFCFLDIRSPGLGDTAMYLCATSRGVQAISGNTIYFGEGSWLTVV.

This chain uses TRBV2 with TRBJ2-7, with TRBD1 identical over 7 bases. There are 14 residues in the CDR3. Losses at the gene ends were 6 bases for V and 3 bases for J; bases not matched to a gene: 8. CDR1 SNHLY and CDR2 FYNNEI come from the germline V gene. The CDR3 nucleotides are TGTGCCAGCAGGGGTTGGACAGGCATCTACGAGCAGTACTTC. This codes for CASRGWTGIYEQYF.

The rearrangement uses TRBV7-3 and TRBJ2-7, with a weak D call TRBD1 (5 bases). The CDR3 sequence is 14 residues long. CDR1 and CDR2 from the germline V gene are SGHTA and FQGTGA. Trimming stripped 5 bases from V and 1 base from J, with 12 bases between. CDR3 sequence (DNA): TGTGCCAGCAGCAAAGACAGACAATCCTACGAGCAGTACTTC. As protein: CASSKDRQSYEQYF.

The chain's CDR3 is CAWSVTGTFSKAFF. DNA for the CDR3: TGTGCCTGGAGTGTAACGGGGACTTTCTCTAAAGCTTTCTTT. The chain carries TRBV30 and TRBJ1-1; maybe TRBD1 (5 bases). From germline, CDR1 is GTSNPN and CDR2 SVGIG (reference sequence). V was pared by 0 bases and J by 9 bases, with 17 bases between. The CDR3 spans 14 residues.

The J gene is TRBJ1-1, the V gene TRBV2; 9 nucleotides match TRBD1. The CDR3 is 15 residues long. V lost 4 bases, J lost 6 bases, and 9 bases stayed unmatched. Germline assignment: CDR1 SNHLY and CDR2 FYNNEI. Here the CDR3 reads CASSGRDRAYAEAFF. The CDR3 bases are TGTGCCAGCAGTGGGAGGGACAGGGCGTACGCTGAAGCTTTCTTT. The variable domain in full, completed from reference TRBV2 and TRBJ1-1, reads EPEVTQTPSHQVTQMGQEVILRCVPISNHLYFYWYRQILGQKVEFLVSFYNNEISEKSEIFDDQFSVERPDGSNFTLKIRSTKLEDSAMYFCASSGRDRAYAEAFFGQGTRLTVV.

Here the CDR3 DNA reads TGTGCCAGCAGCTTAAACGGGGGGGCGGAGACCCAGTACTTC. Encoded protein: CASSLNGGAETQYF. This chain uses TRBV7-2 with TRBJ2-5; 8 nucleotides align to TRBD2. The CDR3 contains 14 residues. V lost 2 bases, J lost 5 bases, and 4 bases stayed unmatched. Germline V gene sequence: CDR1 SGHTA, CDR2 FQGNSA.

The chain uses TRBV18 and TRBJ2-1, with TRBD2 identical over 14 bases. The ends lost 3 bases at V and 6 bases at J; junction bases unmatched: 4. CDR1 is KGHSH and CDR2 is LQKENI in the germline V gene. The CDR3 is 16 residues long. The CDR3: CASSPGLAGEGNEQFF. For the CDR3, the DNA is TGTGCCAGCTCACCGGGACTAGCGGGGGAGGGCAATGAGCAGTTCTTC.

This clone was detected a few times. The V call is TRBV28, the J call TRBJ1-4; 9 bases fit TRBD1. The CDR3 runs to 16 residues. With 6 bases clipped from V and 4 bases from J, the junction kept 9 bases outside the gene matches. Germline V CDR1 and CDR2: MDHEN, SYDVKM. CDR3 region: CASSPRTGAGNEKLFF. CDR3 sequence (DNA): TGTGCCAGCAGCCCAAGGACAGGGGCTGGTAATGAAAAACTGTTTTTT.

J is TRBJ1-2 and V is TRBV19; D not certain. With 4 bases removed from V and 0 bases from J, the gap between germline ends came to 15 bases. There are 16 residues in the CDR3. Germline V CDR1 and CDR2: LNHDA, SQIVND (reference sequence). The CDR3: CASSTPGIFPNYGYTF. The DNA for the CDR3 is TGTGCCAGTAGTACCCCCGGGATATTTCCTAACTATGGCTACACCTTC.

J is TRBJ2-7 and V is TRBV5-8; 7 bases line up with TRBD1. Unmatched junction bases numbered 9, after V lost 7 bases and J lost 2 bases. The CDR3 has 14 amino acids. Per germline, CDR1 SGHTS and CDR2 YDEGEE. CDR3 loop: CASDRTGGTYEQYF. The DNA of the CDR3 is TGTGCCAGCGATCGGACAGGTGGAACCTACGAGCAGTACTTC.

The chain joins TRBV29-1 to TRBJ2-7, with TRBD2 matching over 7 bases. This CDR3 has 14 amino acids. Germline assignment: CDR1 SQVTM and CDR2 ANQGSEA. The trim removed 4 bases at V and 2 bases at J, leaving 8 bases unmatched. The CDR3 sequence: CSVVTGLEPYEQYF. DNA of the CDR3: TGCAGCGTTGTCACAGGACTAGAGCCCTACGAGCAGTACTTC.

The chain couples TRBV5-1 to TRBJ1-4, with 9 bases lining up with TRBD1. V was pared by 2 bases and J by 7 bases, with 6 bases of the junction left unmatched. The germline V gene has CDR1 SGHRS and CDR2 YFSETQ. This CDR3 spans 15 amino acids. This chain's CDR3 is CASSFTGGGGEKLFF. CDR3 coding DNA: TGCGCCAGCAGCTTCACAGGGGGCGGGGGTGAAAAACTGTTTTTT.

This clone was picked up one time. This rearrangement joins TRBV10-3 to TRBJ2-3; 10 positions match TRBD2. V was pared by 2 bases and J by 7 bases, with 9 bases of the junction left unmatched. The germline V gene has CDR1 ENHRY and CDR2 SYGVKD. This CDR3 has 16 residues. Here the CDR3 reads CAISETGSSGGNTQYF. The CDR3 nucleotides read TGTGCCATCAGTGAGACCGGCAGTAGCGGGGGGAATACGCAGTATTTT.